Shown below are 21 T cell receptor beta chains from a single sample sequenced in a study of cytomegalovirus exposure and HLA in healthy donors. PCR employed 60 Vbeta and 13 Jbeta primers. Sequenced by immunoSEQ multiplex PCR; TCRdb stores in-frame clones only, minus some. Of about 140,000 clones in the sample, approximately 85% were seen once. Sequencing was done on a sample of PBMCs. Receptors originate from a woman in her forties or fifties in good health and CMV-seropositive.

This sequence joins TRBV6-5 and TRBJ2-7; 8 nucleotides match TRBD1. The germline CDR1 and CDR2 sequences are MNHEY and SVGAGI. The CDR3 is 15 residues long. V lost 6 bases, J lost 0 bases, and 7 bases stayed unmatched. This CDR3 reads CASSRTGLSSYEQYF. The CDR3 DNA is TGTGCCAGCAGCCGGACAGGGCTTAGCTCCTACGAGCAGTACTTC.

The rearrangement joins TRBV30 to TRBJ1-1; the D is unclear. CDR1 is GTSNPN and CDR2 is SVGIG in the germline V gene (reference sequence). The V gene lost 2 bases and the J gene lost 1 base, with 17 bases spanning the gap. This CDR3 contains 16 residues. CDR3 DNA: TGTGCCTGGAGTAGAACCCGCGTCGCTCGGAACACTGAAGCTTTCTTT. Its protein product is CAWSRTRVARNTEAFF.

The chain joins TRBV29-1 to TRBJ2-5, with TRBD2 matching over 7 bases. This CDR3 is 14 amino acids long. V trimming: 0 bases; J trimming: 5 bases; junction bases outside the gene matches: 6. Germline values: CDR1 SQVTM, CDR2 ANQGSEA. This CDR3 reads CSVEDPREWETQYF. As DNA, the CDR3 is TGCAGCGTTGAAGATCCGCGGGAGTGGGAGACCCAGTACTTC.

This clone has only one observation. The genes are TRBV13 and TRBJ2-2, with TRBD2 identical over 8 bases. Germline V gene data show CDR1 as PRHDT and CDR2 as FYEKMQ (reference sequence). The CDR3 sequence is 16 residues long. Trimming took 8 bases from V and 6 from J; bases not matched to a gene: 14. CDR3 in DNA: TGTGCCAGCGAATCCTCGGGGGGGGGTCGAGCCGGGGAGCTGTTTTTT. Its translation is CASESSGGGRAGELFF.

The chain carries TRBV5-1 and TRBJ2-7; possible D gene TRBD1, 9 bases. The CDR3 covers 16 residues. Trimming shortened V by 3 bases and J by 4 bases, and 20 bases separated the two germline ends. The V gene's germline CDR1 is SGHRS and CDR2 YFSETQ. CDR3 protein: CASSYLAGQGSYEQYF. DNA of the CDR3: TGCGCCAGCAGCTACTTAGCGGGACAGGGATCATACGAGCAGTACTTC.

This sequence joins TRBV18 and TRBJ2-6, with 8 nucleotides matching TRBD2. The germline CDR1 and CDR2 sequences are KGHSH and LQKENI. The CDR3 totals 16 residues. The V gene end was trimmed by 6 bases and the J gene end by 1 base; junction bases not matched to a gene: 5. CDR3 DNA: TGTGCCAGCTCGCGAGCGGGGGAGTCTGGGGCCAACGTCCTGACTTTC. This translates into CASSRAGESGANVLTF.

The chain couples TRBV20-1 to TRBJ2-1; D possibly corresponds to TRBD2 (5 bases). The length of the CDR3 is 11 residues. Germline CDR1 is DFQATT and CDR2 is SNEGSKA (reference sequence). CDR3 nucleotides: TGCAGCGGGGTTATGTCAAATGAGCAGTTCTTC. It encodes CSGVMSNEQFF.

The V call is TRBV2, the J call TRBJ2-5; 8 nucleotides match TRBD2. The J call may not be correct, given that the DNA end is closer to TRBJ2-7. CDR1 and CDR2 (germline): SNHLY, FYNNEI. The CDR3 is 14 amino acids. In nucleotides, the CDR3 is TGTGCCAGCGGGCGGGGGACTAGAACCTACGAGCAGTACTTC. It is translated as CASGRGTRTYEQYF.

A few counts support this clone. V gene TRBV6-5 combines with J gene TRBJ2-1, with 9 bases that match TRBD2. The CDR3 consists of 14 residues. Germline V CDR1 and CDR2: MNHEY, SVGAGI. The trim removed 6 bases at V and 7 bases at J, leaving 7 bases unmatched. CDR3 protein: CASRRAGGPNEQFF. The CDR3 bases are TGTGCCAGCAGGCGAGCGGGAGGCCCGAATGAGCAGTTCTTC.

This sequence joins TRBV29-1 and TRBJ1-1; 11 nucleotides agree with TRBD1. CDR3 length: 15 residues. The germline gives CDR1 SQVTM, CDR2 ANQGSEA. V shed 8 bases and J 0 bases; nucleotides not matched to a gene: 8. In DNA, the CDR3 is TGCAGCTCACCCTCGGACAGGGGGCTGAACACTGAAGCTTTCTTT. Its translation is CSSPSDRGLNTEAFF.

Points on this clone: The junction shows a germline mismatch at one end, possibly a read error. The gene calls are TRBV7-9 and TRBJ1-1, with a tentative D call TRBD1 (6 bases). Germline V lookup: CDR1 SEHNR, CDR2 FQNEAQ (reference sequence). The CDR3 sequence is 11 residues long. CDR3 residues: CSSGYRDEAFF. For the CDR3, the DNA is TGTTCCAGCGGTTACAGGGATGAAGCTTTCTTT.

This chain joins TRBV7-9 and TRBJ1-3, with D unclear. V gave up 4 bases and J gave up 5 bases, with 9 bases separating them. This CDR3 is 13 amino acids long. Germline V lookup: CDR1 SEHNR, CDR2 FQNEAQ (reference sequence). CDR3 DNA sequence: TGTGCCAGCAGCTCTAGAAGTAGAAACACCATATATTTT. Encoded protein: CASSSRSRNTIYF.

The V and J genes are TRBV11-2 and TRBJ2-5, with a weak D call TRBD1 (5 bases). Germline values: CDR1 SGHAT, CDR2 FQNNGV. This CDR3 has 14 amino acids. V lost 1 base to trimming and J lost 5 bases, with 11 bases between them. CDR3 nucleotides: TGTGCCAGCAGCTTAGTGGGGCATGGGGAGACCCAGTACTTC. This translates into CASSLVGHGETQYF. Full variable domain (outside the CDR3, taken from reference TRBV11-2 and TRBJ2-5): EAGVAQSPRYKIIEKRQSVAFWCNPISGHATLYWYQQILGQGPKLLIQFQNNGVVDDSQLPKDRFSAERLKGVDSTLKIQPAKLEDSAVYLCASSLVGHGETQYFGPGTRLLVL.

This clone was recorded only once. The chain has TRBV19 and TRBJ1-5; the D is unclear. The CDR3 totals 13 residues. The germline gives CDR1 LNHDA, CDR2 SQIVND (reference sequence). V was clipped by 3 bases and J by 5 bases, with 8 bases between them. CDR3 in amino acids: CASSIWQDQPQHF. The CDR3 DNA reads TGTGCCAGTAGTATTTGGCAAGATCAGCCCCAGCATTTT. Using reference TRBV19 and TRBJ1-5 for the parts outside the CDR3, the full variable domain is DGGITQSPKYLFRKEGQNVTLSCEQNLNHDAMYWYRQDPGQGLRLIYYSQIVNDFQKGDIAEGYSVSREKKESFPLTVTSAQKNPTAFYLCASSIWQDQPQHFGDGTRLSIL.

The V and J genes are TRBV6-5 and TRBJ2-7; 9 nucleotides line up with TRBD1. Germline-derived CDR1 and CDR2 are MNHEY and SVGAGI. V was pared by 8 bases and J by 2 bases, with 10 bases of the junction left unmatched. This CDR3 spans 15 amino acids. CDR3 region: CASRRAGTGTYEQYF. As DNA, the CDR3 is TGTGCCAGCCGAAGAGCCGGGACAGGGACCTACGAGCAGTACTTC.

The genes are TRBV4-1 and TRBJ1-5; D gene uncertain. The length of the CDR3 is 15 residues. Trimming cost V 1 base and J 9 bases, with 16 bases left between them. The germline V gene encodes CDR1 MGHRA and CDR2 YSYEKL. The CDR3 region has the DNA TGCGCCAGCAGCCAAGGGAGGGAACCGGGTGCGCCCCAGCATTTT. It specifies CASSQGREPGAPQHF.

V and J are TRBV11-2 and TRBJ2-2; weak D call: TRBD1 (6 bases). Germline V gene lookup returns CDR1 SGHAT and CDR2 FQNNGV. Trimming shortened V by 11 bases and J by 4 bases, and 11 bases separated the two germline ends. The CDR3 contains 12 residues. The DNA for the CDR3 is TGTGCCTCGCTAGGGGGCACCGGGGAGCTGTTTTTT. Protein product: CASLGGTGELFF.

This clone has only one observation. CDR3 region: CAWRPIPGQESSYEQYF. As DNA, the CDR3 is TGTGCCTGGAGGCCCATCCCCGGACAGGAATCATCCTACGAGCAGTACTTC. This chain joins TRBV30 and TRBJ2-7; 7 bases fit TRBD1. CDR1 is GTSNPN, CDR2 SVGIG, per germline (reference sequence). V dropped 3 bases and J dropped 1; count of bases not matched to a gene: 15. The CDR3 covers 17 residues.

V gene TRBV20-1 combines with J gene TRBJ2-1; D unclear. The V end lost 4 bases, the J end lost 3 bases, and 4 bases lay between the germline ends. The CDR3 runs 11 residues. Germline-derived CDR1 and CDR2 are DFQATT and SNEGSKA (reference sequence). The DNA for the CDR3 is TGCAGTGCTACGAGCTACAATGAGCAGTTCTTC. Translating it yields CSATSYNEQFF.

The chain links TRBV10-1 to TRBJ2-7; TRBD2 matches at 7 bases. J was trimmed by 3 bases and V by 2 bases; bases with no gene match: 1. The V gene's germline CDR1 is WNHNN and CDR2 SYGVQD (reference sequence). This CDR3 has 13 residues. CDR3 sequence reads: CASSEVAGYEQYF. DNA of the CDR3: TGCGCCAGCAGTGAGGTAGCGGGCTACGAGCAGTACTTC.

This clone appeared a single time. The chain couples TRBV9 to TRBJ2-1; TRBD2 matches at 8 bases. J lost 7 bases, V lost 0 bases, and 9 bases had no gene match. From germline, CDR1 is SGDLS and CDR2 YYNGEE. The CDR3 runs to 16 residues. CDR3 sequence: CASSVALAGLRNEQFF. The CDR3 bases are TGTGCCAGCAGCGTAGCGCTAGCGGGCCTCCGGAATGAGCAGTTCTTC.